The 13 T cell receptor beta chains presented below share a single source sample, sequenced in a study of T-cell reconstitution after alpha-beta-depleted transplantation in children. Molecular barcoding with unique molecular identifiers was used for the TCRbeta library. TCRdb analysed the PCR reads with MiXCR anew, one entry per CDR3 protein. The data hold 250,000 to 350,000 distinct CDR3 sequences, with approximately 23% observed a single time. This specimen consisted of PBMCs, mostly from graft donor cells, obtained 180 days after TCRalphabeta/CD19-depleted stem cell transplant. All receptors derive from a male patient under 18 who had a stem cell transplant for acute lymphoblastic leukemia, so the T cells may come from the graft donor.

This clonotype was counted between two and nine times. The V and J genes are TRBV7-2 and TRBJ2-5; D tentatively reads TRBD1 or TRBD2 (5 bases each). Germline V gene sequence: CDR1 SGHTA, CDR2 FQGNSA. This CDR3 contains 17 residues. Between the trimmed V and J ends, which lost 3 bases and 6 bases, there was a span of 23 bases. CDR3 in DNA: TGTGCCAGCAGCTTGTCTGGGGCCAGCGGAAAGAGGAAGACCCAGTACTTC. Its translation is CASSLSGASGKRKTQYF. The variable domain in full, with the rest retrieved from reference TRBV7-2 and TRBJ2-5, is GAGVSQSPSNKVTEKGKDVELRCDPISGHTALYWYRQSLGQGLEFLIYFQGNSAPDKSGLPSDRFSAERTGGSVSTLTIQRTQQEDSAVYLCASSLSGASGKRKTQYFGPGTRLLVL.

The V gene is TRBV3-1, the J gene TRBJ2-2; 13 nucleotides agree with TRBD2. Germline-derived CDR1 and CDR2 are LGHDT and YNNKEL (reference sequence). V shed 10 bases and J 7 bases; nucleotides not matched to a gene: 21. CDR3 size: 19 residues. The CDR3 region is CAISLYGTSGKGRGGELFF. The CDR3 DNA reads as TGTGCCATCAGTTTATATGGGACTAGCGGGAAAGGGAGAGGCGGGGAGCTGTTTTTT.

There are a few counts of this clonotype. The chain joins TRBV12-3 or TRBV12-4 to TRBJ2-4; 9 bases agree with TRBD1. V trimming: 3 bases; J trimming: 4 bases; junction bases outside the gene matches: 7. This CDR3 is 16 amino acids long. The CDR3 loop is CASSLGTGLGKNIQYF. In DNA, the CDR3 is TGTGCCAGCAGTTTGGGGACAGGGCTTGGGAAAAACATTCAGTACTTC.

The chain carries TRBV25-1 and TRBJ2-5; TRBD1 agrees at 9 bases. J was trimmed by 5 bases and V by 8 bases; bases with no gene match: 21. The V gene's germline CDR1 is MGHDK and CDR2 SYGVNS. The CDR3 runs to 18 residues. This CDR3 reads CASRGQGYRKRGKETQYF. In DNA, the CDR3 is TGTGCCAGCCGGGGACAGGGCTATCGAAAGCGGGGAAAGGAGACCCAGTACTTC.

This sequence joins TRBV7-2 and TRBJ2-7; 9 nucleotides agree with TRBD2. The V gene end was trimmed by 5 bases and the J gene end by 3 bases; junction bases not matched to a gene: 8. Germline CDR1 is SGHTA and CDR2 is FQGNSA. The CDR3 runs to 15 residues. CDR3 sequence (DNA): TGTGCCAGCAGCCCCCGCGGGACTAGCTTCTACGAGCAGTACTTC. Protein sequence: CASSPRGTSFYEQYF.

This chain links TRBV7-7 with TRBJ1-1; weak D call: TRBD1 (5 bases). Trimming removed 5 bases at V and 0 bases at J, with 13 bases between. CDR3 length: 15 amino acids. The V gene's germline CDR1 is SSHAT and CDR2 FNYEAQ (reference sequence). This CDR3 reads CASSLLTGMNTEAFF. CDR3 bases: TGTGCCAGCAGCCTCCTCACAGGCATGAACACTGAAGCTTTCTTT. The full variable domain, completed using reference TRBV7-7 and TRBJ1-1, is GAGVSQSPRYKVTKRGQDVTLRCDPISSHATLYWYQQALGQGPEFLTYFNYEAQPDKSGLPSDRFSAERPEGSISTLTIQRTEQRDSAMYRCASSLLTGMNTEAFFGQGTRLTVV.

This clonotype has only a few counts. The CDR3 DNA reads as TGTGCCAGCAGCTTCAAAGGGGCCACTGAAGCTTTCTTT. Protein: CASSFKGATEAFF. The chain combines TRBV11-2 with TRBJ1-1, with D maybe TRBD1 (5 bases). Trimming shortened V by 3 bases and J by 4 bases, and 9 bases separated the two germline ends. This CDR3 has 13 residues. Germline V gives CDR1 SGHAT, CDR2 FQNNGV.

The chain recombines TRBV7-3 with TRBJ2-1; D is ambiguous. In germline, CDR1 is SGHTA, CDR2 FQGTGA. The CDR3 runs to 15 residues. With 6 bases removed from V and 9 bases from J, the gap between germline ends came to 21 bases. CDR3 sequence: CASSSTGGRFGEQFF. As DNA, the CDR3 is TGTGCCAGCAGTTCTACCGGTGGGCGCTTCGGTGAGCAGTTCTTC. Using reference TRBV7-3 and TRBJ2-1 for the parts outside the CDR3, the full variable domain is GAGVSQTPSNKVTEKGKYVELRCDPISGHTALYWYRQSLGQGPEFLIYFQGTGAADDSGLPNDRFFAVRPEGSVSTLKIQRTERGDSAVYLCASSSTGGRFGEQFFGPGTRLTVL.

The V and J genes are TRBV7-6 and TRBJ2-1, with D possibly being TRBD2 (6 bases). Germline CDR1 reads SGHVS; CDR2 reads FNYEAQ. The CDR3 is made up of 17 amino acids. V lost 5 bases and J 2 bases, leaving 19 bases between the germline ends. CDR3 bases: TGTGCCAGCAGCCTACGGGACTTTCACCCCGCCTACAATGAGCAGTTCTTC. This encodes CASSLRDFHPAYNEQFF.

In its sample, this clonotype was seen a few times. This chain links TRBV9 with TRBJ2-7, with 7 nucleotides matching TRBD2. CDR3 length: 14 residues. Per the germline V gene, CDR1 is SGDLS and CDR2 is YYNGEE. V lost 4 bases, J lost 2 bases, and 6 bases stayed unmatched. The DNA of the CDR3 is TGTGCCAGCAGCATACGGGAGGAGCCCTACGAGCAGTACTTC. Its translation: CASSIREEPYEQYF.

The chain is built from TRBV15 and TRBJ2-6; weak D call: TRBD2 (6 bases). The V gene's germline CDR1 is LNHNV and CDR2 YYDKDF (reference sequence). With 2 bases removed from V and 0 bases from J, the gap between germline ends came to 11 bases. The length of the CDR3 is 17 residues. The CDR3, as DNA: TGTGCCACCAGCAGATATTCCGGGAGCTCTGGGGCCAACGTCCTGACTTTC. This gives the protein CATSRYSGSSGANVLTF. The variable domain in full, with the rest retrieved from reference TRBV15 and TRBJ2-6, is DAMVIQNPRYQVTQFGKPVTLSCSQTLNHNVMYWYQQKSSQAPKLLFHYYDKDFNNEADTPDNFQSRRPNTSFCFLDIRSPGLGDTAMYLCATSRYSGSSGANVLTFGAGSRLTVL.

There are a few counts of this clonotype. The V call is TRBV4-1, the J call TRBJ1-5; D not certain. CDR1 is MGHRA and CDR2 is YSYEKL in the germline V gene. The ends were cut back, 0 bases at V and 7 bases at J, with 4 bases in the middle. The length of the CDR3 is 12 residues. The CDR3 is CASSQDRQPQHF. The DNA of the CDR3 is TGCGCCAGCAGCCAAGATAGGCAGCCCCAGCATTTT.

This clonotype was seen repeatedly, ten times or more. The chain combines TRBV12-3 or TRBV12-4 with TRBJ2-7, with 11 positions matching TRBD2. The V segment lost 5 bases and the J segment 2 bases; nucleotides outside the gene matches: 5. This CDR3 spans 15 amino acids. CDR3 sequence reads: CASSLGTSGTYEQYF. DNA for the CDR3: TGTGCCAGCAGTCTAGGGACTAGCGGAACCTACGAGCAGTACTTC.